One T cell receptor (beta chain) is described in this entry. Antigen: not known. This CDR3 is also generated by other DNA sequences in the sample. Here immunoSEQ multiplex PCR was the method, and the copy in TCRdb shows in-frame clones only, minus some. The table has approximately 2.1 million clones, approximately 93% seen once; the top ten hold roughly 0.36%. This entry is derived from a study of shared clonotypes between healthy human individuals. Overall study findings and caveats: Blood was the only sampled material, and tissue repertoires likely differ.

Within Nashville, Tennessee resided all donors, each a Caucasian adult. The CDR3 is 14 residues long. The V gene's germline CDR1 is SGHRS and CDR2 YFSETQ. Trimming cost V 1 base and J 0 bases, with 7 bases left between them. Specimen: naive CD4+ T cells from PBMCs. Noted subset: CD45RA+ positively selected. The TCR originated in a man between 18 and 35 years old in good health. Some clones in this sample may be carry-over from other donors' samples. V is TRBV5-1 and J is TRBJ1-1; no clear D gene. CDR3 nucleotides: TGCGCCAGCAGCTTGCCAGAAATGAACACTGAAGCTTTCTTT. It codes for CASSLPEMNTEAFF.